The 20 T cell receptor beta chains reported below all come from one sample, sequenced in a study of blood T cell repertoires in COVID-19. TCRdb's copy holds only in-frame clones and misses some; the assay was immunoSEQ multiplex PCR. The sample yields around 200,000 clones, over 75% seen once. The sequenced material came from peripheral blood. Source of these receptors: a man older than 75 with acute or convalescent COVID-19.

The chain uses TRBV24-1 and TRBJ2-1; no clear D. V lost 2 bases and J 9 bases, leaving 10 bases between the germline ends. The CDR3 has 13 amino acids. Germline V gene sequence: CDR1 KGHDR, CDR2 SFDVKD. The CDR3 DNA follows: TGTGCCACCAGTGATTGGTTGGAGTTTGAGCAGTTCTTC. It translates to CATSDWLEFEQFF.

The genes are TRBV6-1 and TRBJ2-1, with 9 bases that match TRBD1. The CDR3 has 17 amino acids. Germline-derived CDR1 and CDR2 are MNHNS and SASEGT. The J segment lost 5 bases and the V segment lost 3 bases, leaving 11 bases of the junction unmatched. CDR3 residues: CASSEFPGQGPDNEQFF. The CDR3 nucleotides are TGTGCCAGCAGTGAGTTCCCGGGACAGGGACCGGACAATGAGCAGTTCTTC.

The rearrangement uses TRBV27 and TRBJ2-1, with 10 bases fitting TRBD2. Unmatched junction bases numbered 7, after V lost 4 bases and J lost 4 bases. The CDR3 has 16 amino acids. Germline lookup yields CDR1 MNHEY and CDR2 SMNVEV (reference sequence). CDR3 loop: CASSSSGLAAYNEQFF. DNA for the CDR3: TGTGCCAGCAGTTCTTCTGGACTAGCGGCTTACAATGAGCAGTTCTTC.

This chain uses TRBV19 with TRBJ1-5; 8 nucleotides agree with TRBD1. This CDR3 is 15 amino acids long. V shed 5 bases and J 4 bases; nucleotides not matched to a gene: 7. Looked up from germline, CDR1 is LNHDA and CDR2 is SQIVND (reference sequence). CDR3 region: CASSEGQGWNQPQHF. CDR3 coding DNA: TGTGCCAGTAGTGAAGGACAGGGATGGAATCAGCCCCAGCATTTT.

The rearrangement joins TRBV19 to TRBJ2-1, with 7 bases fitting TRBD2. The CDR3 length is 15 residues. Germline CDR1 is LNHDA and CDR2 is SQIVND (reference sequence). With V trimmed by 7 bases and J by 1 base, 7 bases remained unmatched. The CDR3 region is CASNPEGGSYNEQFF. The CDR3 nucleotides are TGTGCCAGTAACCCGGAGGGAGGGTCCTACAATGAGCAGTTCTTC.

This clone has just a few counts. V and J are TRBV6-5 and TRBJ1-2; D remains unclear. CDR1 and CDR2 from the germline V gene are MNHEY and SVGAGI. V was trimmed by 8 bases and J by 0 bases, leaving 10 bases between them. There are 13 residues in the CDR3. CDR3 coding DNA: TGTGCCAGCGGTCGTAGTCCTAACTATGGCTACACCTTC. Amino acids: CASGRSPNYGYTF.

Written as DNA, the CDR3 is TGTGCCAGCAGTGAAGGCGGGGAGGCCACTGAAGCTTTCTTT. Encoded protein: CASSEGGEATEAFF. This rearrangement joins TRBV6-1 to TRBJ1-1; D is unclear. This CDR3 is built from 14 residues. The V end lost 1 base, the J end lost 4 bases, and 10 bases lay between the germline ends. The germline V gene has CDR1 MNHNS and CDR2 SASEGT.

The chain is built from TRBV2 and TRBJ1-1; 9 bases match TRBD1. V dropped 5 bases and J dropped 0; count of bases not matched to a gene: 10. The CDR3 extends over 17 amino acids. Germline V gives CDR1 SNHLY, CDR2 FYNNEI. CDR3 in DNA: TGTGCCAGCAGTTTAAAACAGGGGGCCGTCATGAACACTGAAGCTTTCTTT. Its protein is CASSLKQGAVMNTEAFF.

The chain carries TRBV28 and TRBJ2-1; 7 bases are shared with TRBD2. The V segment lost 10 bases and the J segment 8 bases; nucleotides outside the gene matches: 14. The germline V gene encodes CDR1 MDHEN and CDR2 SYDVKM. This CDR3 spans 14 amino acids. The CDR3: CATGGAQGSYEQFF. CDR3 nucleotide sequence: TGTGCCACGGGGGGTGCCCAGGGTTCGTATGAGCAGTTCTTC.

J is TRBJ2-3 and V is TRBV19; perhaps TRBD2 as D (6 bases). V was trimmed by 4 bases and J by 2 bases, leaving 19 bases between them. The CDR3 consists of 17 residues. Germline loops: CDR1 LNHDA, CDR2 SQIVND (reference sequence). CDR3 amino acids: CASSTPFAGRFTDTQYF. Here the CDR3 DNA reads TGTGCCAGTAGTACCCCCTTTGCGGGACGTTTCACAGATACGCAGTATTTT.

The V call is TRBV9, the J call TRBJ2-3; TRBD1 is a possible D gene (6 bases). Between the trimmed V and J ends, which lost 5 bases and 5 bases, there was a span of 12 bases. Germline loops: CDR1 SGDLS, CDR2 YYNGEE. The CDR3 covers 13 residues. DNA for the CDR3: TGTGCCAGCAGACGCAGGGGAGAAGATACGCAGTATTTT. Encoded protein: CASRRRGEDTQYF. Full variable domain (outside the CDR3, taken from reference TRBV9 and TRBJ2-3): DSGVTQTPKHLITATGQRVTLRCSPRSGDLSVYWYQQSLDQGLQFLIQYYNGEERAKGNILERFSAQQFPDLHSELNLSSLELGDSALYFCASRRRGEDTQYFGPGTRLTVL.

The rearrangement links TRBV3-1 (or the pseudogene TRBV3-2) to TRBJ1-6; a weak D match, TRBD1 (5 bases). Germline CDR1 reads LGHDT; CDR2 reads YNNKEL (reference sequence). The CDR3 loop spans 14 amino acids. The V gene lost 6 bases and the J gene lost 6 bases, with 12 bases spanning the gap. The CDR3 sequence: CASRPPGGNSPLHF. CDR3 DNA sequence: TGTGCCAGCAGGCCCCCGGGGGGTAATTCACCCCTCCACTTT.

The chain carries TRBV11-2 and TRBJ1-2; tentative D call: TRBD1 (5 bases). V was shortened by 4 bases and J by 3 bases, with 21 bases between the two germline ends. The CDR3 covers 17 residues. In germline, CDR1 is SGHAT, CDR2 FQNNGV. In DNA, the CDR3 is TGTGCCAGCAGCTCAACAAGCGATACAGGAGACCACTATGGCTACACCTTC. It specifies CASSSTSDTGDHYGYTF.

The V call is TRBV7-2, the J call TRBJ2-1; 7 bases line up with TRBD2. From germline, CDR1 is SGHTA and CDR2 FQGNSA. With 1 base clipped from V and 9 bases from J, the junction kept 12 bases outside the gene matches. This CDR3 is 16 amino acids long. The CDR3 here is CASSLGASGGSGEQFF. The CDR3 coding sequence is TGTGCCAGCAGCTTAGGAGCTAGCGGAGGCTCCGGTGAGCAGTTCTTC. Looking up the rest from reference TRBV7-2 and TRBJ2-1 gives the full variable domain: GAGVSQSPSNKVTEKGKDVELRCDPISGHTALYWYRQSLGQGLEFLIYFQGNSAPDKSGLPSDRFSAERTGGSVSTLTIQRTQQEDSAVYLCASSLGASGGSGEQFFGPGTRLTVL.

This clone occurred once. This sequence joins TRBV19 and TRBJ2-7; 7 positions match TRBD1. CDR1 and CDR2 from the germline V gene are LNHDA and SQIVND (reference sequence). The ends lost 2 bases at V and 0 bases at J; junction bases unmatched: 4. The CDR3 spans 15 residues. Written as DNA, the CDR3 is TGTGCCAGTAGTATAAGCCGGGACAGCTCCTACGAGCAGTACTTC. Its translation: CASSISRDSSYEQYF. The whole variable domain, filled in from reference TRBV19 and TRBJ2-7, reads DGGITQSPKYLFRKEGQNVTLSCEQNLNHDAMYWYRQDPGQGLRLIYYSQIVNDFQKGDIAEGYSVSREKKESFPLTVTSAQKNPTAFYLCASSISRDSSYEQYFGPGTRLTVT.

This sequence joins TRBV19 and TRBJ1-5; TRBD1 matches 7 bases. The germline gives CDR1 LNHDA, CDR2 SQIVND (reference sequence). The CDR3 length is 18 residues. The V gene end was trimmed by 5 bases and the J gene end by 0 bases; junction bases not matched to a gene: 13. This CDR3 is CASSSQGRHDYSNQPQHF. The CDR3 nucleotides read TGTGCCAGTAGTTCACAGGGGCGTCATGATTATAGCAATCAGCCCCAGCATTTT.

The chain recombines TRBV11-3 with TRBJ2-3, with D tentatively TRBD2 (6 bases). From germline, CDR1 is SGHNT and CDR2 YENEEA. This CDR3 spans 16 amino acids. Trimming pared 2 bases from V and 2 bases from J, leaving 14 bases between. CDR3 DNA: TGTGCCAGCAGCTTAAGATTGGCGGGACCCACAGATACGCAGTATTTT. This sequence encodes CASSLRLAGPTDTQYF.

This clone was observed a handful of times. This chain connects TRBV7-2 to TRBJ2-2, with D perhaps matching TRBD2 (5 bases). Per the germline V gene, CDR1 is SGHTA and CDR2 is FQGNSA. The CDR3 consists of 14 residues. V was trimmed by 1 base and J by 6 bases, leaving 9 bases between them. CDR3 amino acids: CASSLVPGAGELFF. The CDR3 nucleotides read TGTGCCAGCAGCTTAGTTCCCGGGGCCGGGGAGCTGTTTTTT. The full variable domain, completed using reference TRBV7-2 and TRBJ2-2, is GAGVSQSPSNKVTEKGKDVELRCDPISGHTALYWYRQSLGQGLEFLIYFQGNSAPDKSGLPSDRFSAERTGGSVSTLTIQRTQQEDSAVYLCASSLVPGAGELFFGEGSRLTVL.

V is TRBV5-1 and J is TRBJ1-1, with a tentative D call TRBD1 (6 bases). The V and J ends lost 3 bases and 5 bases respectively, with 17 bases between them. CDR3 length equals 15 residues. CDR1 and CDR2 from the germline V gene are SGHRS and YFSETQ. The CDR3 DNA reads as TGCGCCAGCAGCTATATGCAAGGGGGATATACTGAAGCTTTCTTT. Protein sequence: CASSYMQGGYTEAFF.

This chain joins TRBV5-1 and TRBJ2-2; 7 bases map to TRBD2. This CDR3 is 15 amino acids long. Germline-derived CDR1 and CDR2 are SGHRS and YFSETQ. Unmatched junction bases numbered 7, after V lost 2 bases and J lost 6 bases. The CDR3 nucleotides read TGCGCCAGCAGCTTTTCCCGGGAGGTCTCCGGGGAGCTGTTTTTT. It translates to CASSFSREVSGELFF.